The source of this T cell receptor beta chain is a study of shared clonotypes between healthy human individuals. Per the study methods: ImmunoSEQ yielded junction-only sequences lacking quality scores, so filtering differed. The repertoire was sequenced with immunoSEQ multiplex PCR; TCRdb's copy has only in-frame clones and lacks some. The DNA gave D and trimming, while V, J and clone size come from that table. The sample lists roughly 500,000 clones; about 82% were seen once. The germline V gene has CDR1 SGHKS and CDR2 YYEKEE (reference sequence). This CDR3 has 16 amino acids. V was pared by 3 bases and J by 0 bases, with 13 bases between.

This sequence joins TRBV5-5 and TRBJ1-5; D is uncertain. Sequenced: PBMCs. The clonotype originates from a woman in her thirties or forties in good health. Some clones in this sample may be carry-over from other donors' samples. The CDR3 sequence is CASSSPGGSSNQPQHF. In DNA, the CDR3 is TGTGCCAGCAGCTCCCCGGGAGGAAGTAGCAATCAGCCCCAGCATTTT. Full variable domain (rest looked up from reference TRBV5-5 and TRBJ1-5): DAGVTQSPTHLIKTRGQQVTLRCSPISGHKSVSWYQQVLGQGPQFIFQYYEKEERGRGNFPDRFSARQFPNYSSELNVNALLLGDSALYLCASSSPGGSSNQPQHFGDGTRLSIL.